This T cell receptor beta chain came from a study of blood T cell repertoires in COVID-19. TCRdb's copy holds only in-frame clones and misses some; the assay was immunoSEQ multiplex PCR. This table has roughly 250,000 clones, about 88% appearing once. V gave up 5 bases and J gave up 0 bases, with 20 bases separating them. Germline V gene lookup returns CDR1 SGHVS and CDR2 FNYEAQ. CDR3 size: 17 residues. Sequencing was performed on peripheral blood. The clonotype was recovered from a man in his 60s who had recovered from COVID-19. V and J are TRBV7-6 and TRBJ2-7; TRBD2 is a possible D gene (6 bases). The CDR3 spells CASSLGPGLSSSYEQYF. Written as DNA, the CDR3 is TGTGCCAGCAGCCTAGGGCCGGGACTTTCCAGCTCCTACGAGCAGTACTTC.